These 11 T cell receptor beta chains came from one sample sequenced in a study of T cell responses to AZD1222 COVID-19 vaccine. Profiling relied on immunoSEQ multiplex PCR, and the TCRdb table lists in-frame clones only, not all of them. The sample holds roughly 160,000 clones, 80% to 90% seen once. Source: peripheral blood, taken on day 0 of AZD1222 vaccination. These TCRs come from an adult in good health.

The rearrangement joins TRBV7-2 to TRBJ2-3, with a weak D call TRBD1 (6 bases). This CDR3 region has 15 residues. The germline gives CDR1 SGHTA, CDR2 FQGNSA. Between the trimmed V and J ends, which lost 2 bases and 0 bases, there was a span of 9 bases. The DNA of the CDR3 is TGTGCCAGCAGCTTATGGGACACAAGCACAGATACGCAGTATTTT. Translating gives CASSLWDTSTDTQYF.

This clone was seen only once. The chain couples TRBV6-5 to TRBJ2-1; 11 nucleotides match TRBD2. The CDR3 loop spans 15 amino acids. The V segment lost 1 base and the J segment 7 bases; nucleotides outside the gene matches: 3. Germline loops: CDR1 MNHEY, CDR2 SVGAGI. Here the CDR3 DNA reads TGTGCCAGCAGTTACTTAGCGGGGGGGACAAATGAGCAGTTCTTC. Protein sequence: CASSYLAGGTNEQFF.

The rearrangement uses TRBV29-1 and TRBJ2-5, with TRBD1 matching 11 bases. This CDR3 spans 14 amino acids. Germline trimming cut 7 bases from V and 2 bases from J; bases unmatched to any gene: 6. CDR1 is SQVTM, CDR2 ANQGSEA, per germline. The DNA of the CDR3 is TGCAGCGGAACGGGGACAGGGGGACAAGAGACCCAGTACTTC. This codes for CSGTGTGGQETQYF.

This sequence joins TRBV7-2 and TRBJ2-2, with a tentative D call TRBD1 (7 bases). The CDR3 is 15 residues long. V was cut by 5 bases and J by 5 bases, with 15 bases left in between. The germline CDR1 and CDR2 sequences are SGHTA and FQGNSA. The CDR3 reads CASSVKGAGTGELFF. For the CDR3, the DNA is TGTGCCAGCAGCGTTAAGGGGGCGGGGACCGGGGAGCTGTTTTTT.

The chain has TRBV7-3 and TRBJ1-4, with a possible D match to TRBD1 (5 bases). The CDR3 spans 15 residues. Trimming pared 3 bases from V and 4 bases from J, leaving 12 bases between. Germline CDR1 reads SGHTA; CDR2 reads FQGTGA. CDR3 residues: CASSLLGGNNEKLFF. The CDR3 coding sequence is TGTGCCAGCAGCTTGTTGGGGGGGAATAATGAAAAACTGTTTTTT.

The chain uses TRBV15 and TRBJ1-2; tentative D call: TRBD1 (5 bases). The V gene lost 2 bases and the J gene lost 2 bases, with 15 bases spanning the gap. This CDR3 has 16 residues. Germline V gene data show CDR1 as LNHNV and CDR2 as YYDKDF (reference sequence). In nucleotides, the CDR3 is TGTGCCACCAGCAGATCGTCGCGGGACGGAAACTATGGCTACACCTTC. Protein: CATSRSSRDGNYGYTF.

The gene calls are TRBV20-1 and TRBJ2-7, with D possibly being TRBD1 (6 bases). V lost 2 bases to trimming and J lost 10 bases, with 9 bases between them. This CDR3 region has 10 residues. CDR1 is DFQATT, CDR2 SNEGSKA, per germline (reference sequence). The CDR3 sequence is CSARRQVQYF. The CDR3 DNA is TGCAGTGCTAGAAGACAGGTTCAGTACTTC.

This clone was detected once. Compared with germline, one end of the junction differs, possibly owing to a read error. This chain connects TRBV18 to TRBJ1-6; no firm D call. CDR3 length: 16 amino acids. CDR1 KGHSH and CDR2 LQKENI come from the germline V gene. The CDR3 reads CASSPPSPSDNSPLHF. The CDR3, as DNA: TGTGCCAGCTCACCACCGTCGCCCTCCGATAATTCACCCCTCCACTTT.

This chain uses TRBV4-1 with TRBJ2-5, with TRBD2 matching 8 bases. Trimming cost V 1 base and J 5 bases; bases outside gene matches: 12. Germline CDR1 MGHRA, CDR2 YSYEKL. This CDR3 comprises 17 residues. The CDR3 protein is CASSQGPAGAPLETQYF. CDR3 DNA: TGCGCCAGCAGCCAAGGACCAGCGGGGGCCCCTCTGGAGACCCAGTACTTC.

The gene calls are TRBV10-2 and TRBJ2-7; D possibly matches TRBD1 or TRBD2 (5 bases each). Germline assignment: CDR1 WSHSY and CDR2 SAAADI. V shed 6 bases and J shed 4 bases, with 16 bases lying between them. The CDR3 runs to 14 residues. CDR3 in amino acids: CASSPGRILYEQYV. Here the CDR3 DNA reads TGCGCCAGCAGCCCGGGACGGATCTTATACGAGCAGTACGTC.

Only one count was recorded for this clone. This chain uses TRBV5-6 with TRBJ1-6, with D hard to call. The CDR3 totals 16 residues. V lost 0 bases and J 0 bases, leaving 7 bases between the germline ends. The germline V gene encodes CDR1 SGHDT and CDR2 YYEEEE. CDR3 sequence: CASSLVASSYNSPLHF. The CDR3 coding sequence is TGTGCCAGCAGCTTGGTAGCGAGCTCCTATAATTCACCCCTCCACTTT.